The clone carrying this T cell receptor (beta chain) occurred a few times. The antigen is unknown. These data belong to a study of cytomegalovirus exposure and HLA in healthy donors. In the study overall: When 350 to 500 donors were genotyped, roughly four fifths of them were found to fall in the Caucasian-associated ancestry cluster. The study, taken as a whole, reports: The sole available immune exposure information was CMV serostatus. Sequencing had likely introduced a cluster of highly shared sequence variants as an artifact. The productive fraction for most TCR beta V segments was about 87% or about 30% in an earlier analysis.

The primer mix had 60 Vbeta and 13 Jbeta primers. Data came from immunoSEQ multiplex PCR; TCRdb stores just in-frame clones and leaves some out. In the table there are more than 200,000 clones, roughly 80% of which are singletons. Trimming removed 7 bases at V and 4 bases at J, with 16 bases between. Germline V gene data show CDR1 as SNHLY and CDR2 as FYNNEI. The length of the CDR3 is 14 residues. Source material: PBMCs. The receptor's source is a girl aged 2-10 years in good health and CMV-seronegative. The genes are TRBV2 and TRBJ2-5; possible D gene TRBD2, 6 bases. The CDR3 region is CASMAIGAGETQYF. The DNA of the CDR3 is TGTGCCAGCATGGCCATAGGAGCGGGAGAGACCCAGTACTTC.